This TCR beta chain appears in the sequencing data of a study of PD-1 blockade in mismatch repair-deficient tumors. Study background: Enrolled 2013-2016, patients had progressing, pretreated mismatch repair-deficient cancers of about a dozen types. Study-level results: Rapid post-treatment expansion, then contraction, generally preceding radiologic response, marked tumor-resident clones.

Details on this clone: Its cognate antigen is unknown.

Clones were read by immunoSEQ multiplex PCR, and TCRdb kept only the in-frame ones, dropping some. Of about 60,000 clones in the sample, 88% were seen once. There are 17 residues in the CDR3. Per the germline V gene, CDR1 is SGHNT and CDR2 is YENEEA. The V and J ends lost 3 bases and 0 bases respectively, with 15 bases between them. All patients were mismatch repair deficient, assessed by either PCR or immunohistochemistry. A few pembrolizumab responders had their TCRs sequenced. The V and J genes are TRBV11-3 and TRBJ2-4; D unresolved. The material was peripheral blood, obtained 52 weeks after starting pembrolizumab. The sequence came from an adult with mismatch repair-deficient cancer. The CDR3 nucleotides are TGTGCCAGCAGCTTGGCTGTCCAGGCTAAAGCCAAAAACATTCAGTACTTC. This sequence encodes CASSLAVQAKAKNIQYF.